One sample yielded the 8 T cell receptor beta chains listed below, sequenced in a study of identical twins. TCRdb re-analysed the 5' RACE reads in MiXCR, keeping a single row per CDR3 protein. Among more than 400,000 distinct CDR3 sequences listed, around 15% were seen once. These same data were also listed under a study on yellow fever vaccine responses in identical twins.

The sample consisted of CD4+ T cells sorted from blood. The receptors were sampled from a woman under 30 in good health.

This clonotype was seen only a few times. The CDR3 bases are TGTGCCAGCAGTGAACGGGGCCGTCAAGACGCTGAAGCTTTCTTT. Translation: CASSERGRQDAEAFF. This sequence joins TRBV6-1 and TRBJ1-1, with D possibly matching TRBD1 (5 bases). This CDR3 has 15 residues. V dropped 2 bases and J dropped 6 bases, with 16 bases sitting between them. Germline V gene sequence: CDR1 MNHNS, CDR2 SASEGT.

The CDR3 DNA is TGCAGTGCTAGGGGTCCCGGGGGATGGTCACGCGAGCAGTACTTC. It encodes CSARGPGGWSREQYF. This rearrangement joins TRBV20-1 to TRBJ2-7, with D perhaps matching TRBD2 (6 bases). The germline V gene encodes CDR1 DFQATT and CDR2 SNEGSKA (reference sequence). This CDR3 region has 15 residues. V lost 3 bases to trimming and J lost 6 bases, with 21 bases between them.

This clonotype was seen only a few times. The chain carries TRBV5-1 and TRBJ2-7; D ambiguous. The CDR3 totals 17 residues. CDR1 is SGHRS, CDR2 YFSETQ, per germline. Trimming removed 3 bases from V and 0 bases from J, with 19 bases in between. The CDR3 loop reads CASSSGMVYGASYEQYF. The CDR3 DNA follows: TGCGCCAGCAGCTCCGGAATGGTTTACGGCGCCTCCTACGAGCAGTACTTC. Full variable domain (missing parts from reference TRBV5-1 and TRBJ2-7): KAGVTQTPRYLIKTRGQQVTLSCSPISGHRSVSWYQQTPGQGLQFLFEYFSETQRNKGNFPGRFSGRQFSNSRSEMNVSTLELGDSALYLCASSSGMVYGASYEQYFGPGTRLTVT.

The chain links TRBV3-1 to TRBJ2-3, with 10 bases lining up with TRBD1. This CDR3 is 16 amino acids long. Germline CDR1 and CDR2: LGHDT and YNNKEL (reference sequence). V was clipped by 4 bases and J by 2 bases; unmatched bases: 6. CDR3 sequence (DNA): TGTGCCAGCAGCCCCTGGGGGACAGGGGACACAGATACGCAGTATTTT. Translated: CASSPWGTGDTDTQYF.

In this sample, this clonotype turned up a few times. V usage is TRBV5-5 and J usage is TRBJ2-1; 9 bases fit TRBD1. The CDR3 sequence is 15 residues long. Unmatched junction bases numbered 9, after V lost 4 bases and J lost 7 bases. CDR1 is SGHKS and CDR2 is YYEKEE in the germline V gene (reference sequence). CDR3 DNA sequence: TGTGCCAGCAGCCTATGGGACAGGGATACGAATGAGCAGTTCTTC. Translation: CASSLWDRDTNEQFF.

CDR3 DNA: TGTGCCAGCAGCAAGGGACTAGGGAACAATGAGCAGTTCTTC. Amino acid sequence: CASSKGLGNNEQFF. The V and J genes are TRBV21-1 and TRBJ2-1; the table's D call of TRBD2 was not tested on the DNA. TRBV21-1 corresponds to a pseudogene. The CDR3 is 14 residues long.

This clonotype was observed many times. The chain recombines TRBV12-3 or TRBV12-4 with TRBJ2-1; D may be TRBD1 or TRBD2 (5 bases each). Trimming cost V 7 bases and J 4 bases, with 14 bases left between them. This CDR3 spans 14 amino acids. This CDR3 reads CASMPGTPYNEQFF. Written as DNA, the CDR3 is TGTGCCAGCATGCCCGGGACCCCTTACAATGAGCAGTTCTTC.

This clonotype came up a few times. The chain recombines TRBV10-3 with TRBJ1-1, with 8 positions matching TRBD1. The V gene end was trimmed by 3 bases and the J gene end by 1 base; junction bases not matched to a gene: 7. Germline CDR1 and CDR2: ENHRY and SYGVKD. The CDR3 is made up of 16 amino acids. The CDR3 here is CAISDGQGGKNTEAFF. The CDR3 bases are TGTGCCATCAGTGATGGACAGGGAGGGAAGAACACTGAAGCTTTCTTT.